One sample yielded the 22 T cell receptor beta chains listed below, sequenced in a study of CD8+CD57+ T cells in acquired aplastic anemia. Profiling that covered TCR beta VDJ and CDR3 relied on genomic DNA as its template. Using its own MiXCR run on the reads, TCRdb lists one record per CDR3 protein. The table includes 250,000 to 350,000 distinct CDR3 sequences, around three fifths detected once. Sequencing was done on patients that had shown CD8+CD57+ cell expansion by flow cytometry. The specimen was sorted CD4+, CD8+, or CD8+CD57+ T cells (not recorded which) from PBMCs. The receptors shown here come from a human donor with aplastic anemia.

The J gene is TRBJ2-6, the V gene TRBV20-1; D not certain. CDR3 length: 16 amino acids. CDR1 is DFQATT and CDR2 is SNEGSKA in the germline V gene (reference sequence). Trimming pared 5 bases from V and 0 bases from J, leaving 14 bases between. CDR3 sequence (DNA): TGCAGTGCTCAACCCCTCAGCGTCTCTGGGGCCAACGTCCTGACTTTC. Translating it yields CSAQPLSVSGANVLTF.

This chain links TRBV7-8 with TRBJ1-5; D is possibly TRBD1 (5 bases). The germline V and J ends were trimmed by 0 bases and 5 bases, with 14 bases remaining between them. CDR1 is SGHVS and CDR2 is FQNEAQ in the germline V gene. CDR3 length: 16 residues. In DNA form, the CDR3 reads TGTGCCAGCAGCTTAGCGCCCGGGGGAGAGGATCAGCCCCAGCATTTT. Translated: CASSLAPGGEDQPQHF.

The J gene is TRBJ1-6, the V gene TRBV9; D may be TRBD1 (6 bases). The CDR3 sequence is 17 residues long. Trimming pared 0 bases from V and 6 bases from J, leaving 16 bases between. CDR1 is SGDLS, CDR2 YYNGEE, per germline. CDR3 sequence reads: CASSVVTGGAPNSPLHF. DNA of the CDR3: TGTGCCAGCAGCGTAGTAACTGGGGGGGCGCCTAATTCACCCCTCCACTTT.

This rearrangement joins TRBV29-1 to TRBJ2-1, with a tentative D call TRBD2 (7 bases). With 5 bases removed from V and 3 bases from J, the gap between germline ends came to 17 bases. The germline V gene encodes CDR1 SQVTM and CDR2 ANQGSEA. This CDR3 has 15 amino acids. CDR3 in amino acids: CSVLGGHEVYNEQFF. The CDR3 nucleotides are TGCAGCGTTCTCGGGGGGCACGAGGTCTACAATGAGCAGTTCTTC.

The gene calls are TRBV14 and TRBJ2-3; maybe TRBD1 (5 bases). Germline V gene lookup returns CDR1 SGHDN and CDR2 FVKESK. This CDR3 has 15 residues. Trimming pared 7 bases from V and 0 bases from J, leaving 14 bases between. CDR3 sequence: CASNHRTPSTDTQYF. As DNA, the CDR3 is TGTGCCAGCAACCATCGGACACCTAGCACAGATACGCAGTATTTT.

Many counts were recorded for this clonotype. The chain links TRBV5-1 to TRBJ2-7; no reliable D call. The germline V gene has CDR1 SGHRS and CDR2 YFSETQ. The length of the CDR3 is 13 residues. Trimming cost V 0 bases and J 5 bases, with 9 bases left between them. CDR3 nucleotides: TGCGCCAGCAGCTTGGCTGGAATGGACGAGCAGTACTTC. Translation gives CASSLAGMDEQYF.

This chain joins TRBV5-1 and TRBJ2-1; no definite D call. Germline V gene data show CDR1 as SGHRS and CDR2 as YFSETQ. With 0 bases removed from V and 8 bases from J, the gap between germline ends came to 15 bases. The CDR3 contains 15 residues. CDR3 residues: CASSLVASASHEQFF. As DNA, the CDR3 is TGCGCCAGCAGCTTGGTGGCTAGTGCCTCCCATGAGCAGTTCTTC.

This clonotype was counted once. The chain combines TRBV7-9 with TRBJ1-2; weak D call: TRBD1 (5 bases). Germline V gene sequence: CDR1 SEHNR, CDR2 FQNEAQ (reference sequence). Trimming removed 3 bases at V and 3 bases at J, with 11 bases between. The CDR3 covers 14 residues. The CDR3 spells CASSFAGRDYGYTF. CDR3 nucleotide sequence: TGTGCCAGCAGCTTCGCAGGGCGAGACTATGGCTACACCTTC. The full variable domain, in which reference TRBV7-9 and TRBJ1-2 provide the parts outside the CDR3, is DTGVSQNPRHKITKRGQNVTFRCDPISEHNRLYWYRQTLGQGPEFLTYFQNEAQLEKSRLLSDRFSAERPKGSFSTLEIQRTEQGDSAMYLCASSFAGRDYGYTFGSGTRLTVV.

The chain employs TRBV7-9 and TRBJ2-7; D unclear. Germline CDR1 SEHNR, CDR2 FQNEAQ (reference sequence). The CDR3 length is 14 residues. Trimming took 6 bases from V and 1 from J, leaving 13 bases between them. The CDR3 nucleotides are TGTGCCAGCAGTTTATCGACTGCTTCCTACGAGCAGTACTTC. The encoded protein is CASSLSTASYEQYF.

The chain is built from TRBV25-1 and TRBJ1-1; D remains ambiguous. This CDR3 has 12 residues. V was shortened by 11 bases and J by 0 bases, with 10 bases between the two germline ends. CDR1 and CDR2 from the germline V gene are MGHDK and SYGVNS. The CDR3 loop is CAAARVNTEAFF. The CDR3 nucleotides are TGTGCCGCGGCCAGAGTGAACACTGAAGCTTTCTTT.

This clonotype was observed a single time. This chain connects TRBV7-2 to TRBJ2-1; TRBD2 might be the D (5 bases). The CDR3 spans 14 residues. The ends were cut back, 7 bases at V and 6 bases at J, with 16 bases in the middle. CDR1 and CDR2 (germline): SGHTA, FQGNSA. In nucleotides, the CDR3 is TGTGCCAGCACCCCCCCTGGGAGCCCCAATGAGCAGTTCTTC. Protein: CASTPPGSPNEQFF.

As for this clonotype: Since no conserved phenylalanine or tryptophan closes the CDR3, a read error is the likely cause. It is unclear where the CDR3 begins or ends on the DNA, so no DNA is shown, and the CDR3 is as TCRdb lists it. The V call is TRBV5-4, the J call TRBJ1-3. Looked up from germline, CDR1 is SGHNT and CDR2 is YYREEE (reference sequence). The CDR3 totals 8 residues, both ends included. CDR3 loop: CASSGGLA.

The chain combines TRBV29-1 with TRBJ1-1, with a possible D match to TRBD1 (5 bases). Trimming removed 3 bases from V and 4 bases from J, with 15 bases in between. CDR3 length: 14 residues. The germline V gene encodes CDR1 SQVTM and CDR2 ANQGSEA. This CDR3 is CSVETASGFTEAFF. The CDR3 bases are TGCAGCGTTGAGACAGCTTCGGGGTTCACTGAAGCTTTCTTT.

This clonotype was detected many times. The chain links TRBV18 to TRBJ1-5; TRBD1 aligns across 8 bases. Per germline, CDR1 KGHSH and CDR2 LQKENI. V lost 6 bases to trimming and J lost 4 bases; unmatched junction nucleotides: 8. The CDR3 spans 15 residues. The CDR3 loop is CASSQDRVRNQPQHF. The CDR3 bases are TGTGCCAGCTCGCAGGACAGGGTTCGGAATCAGCCCCAGCATTTT.

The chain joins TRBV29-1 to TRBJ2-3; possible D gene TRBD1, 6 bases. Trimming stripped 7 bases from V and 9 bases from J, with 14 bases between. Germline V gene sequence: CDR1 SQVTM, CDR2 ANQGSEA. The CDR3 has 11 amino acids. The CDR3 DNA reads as TGCAGCGGCTCCGGGACACCGACGCAGTATTTT. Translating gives CSGSGTPTQYF.

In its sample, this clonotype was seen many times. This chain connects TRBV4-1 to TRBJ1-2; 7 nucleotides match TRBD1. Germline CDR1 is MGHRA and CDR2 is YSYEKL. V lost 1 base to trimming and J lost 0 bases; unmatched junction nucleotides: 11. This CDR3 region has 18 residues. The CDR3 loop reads CASSQVIIFRGSNYGYTF. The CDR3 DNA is TGCGCCAGCAGCCAAGTAATCATTTTCAGGGGGTCTAACTATGGCTACACCTTC.

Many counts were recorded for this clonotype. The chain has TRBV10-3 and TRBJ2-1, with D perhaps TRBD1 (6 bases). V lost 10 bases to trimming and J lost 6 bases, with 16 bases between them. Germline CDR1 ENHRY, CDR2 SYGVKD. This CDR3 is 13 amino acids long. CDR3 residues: CASGAADSNEQFF. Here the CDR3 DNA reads TGTGCCAGCGGCGCCGCGGACAGCAATGAGCAGTTCTTC.

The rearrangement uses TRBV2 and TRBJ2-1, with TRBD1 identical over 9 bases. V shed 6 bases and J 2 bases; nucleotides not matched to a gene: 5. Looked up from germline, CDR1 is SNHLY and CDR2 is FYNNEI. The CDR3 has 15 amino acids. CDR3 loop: CASRSTGGAYNEQFF. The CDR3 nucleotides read TGTGCCAGCAGATCCACAGGGGGCGCCTACAATGAGCAGTTCTTC.

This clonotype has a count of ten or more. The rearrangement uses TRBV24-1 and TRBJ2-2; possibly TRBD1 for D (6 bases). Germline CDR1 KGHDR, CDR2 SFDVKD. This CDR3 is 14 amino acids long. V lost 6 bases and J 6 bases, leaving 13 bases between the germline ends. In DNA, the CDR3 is TGTGCCACCAGTACCGCTTCAGGGGCCGGGGAGCTGTTTTTT. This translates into CATSTASGAGELFF.

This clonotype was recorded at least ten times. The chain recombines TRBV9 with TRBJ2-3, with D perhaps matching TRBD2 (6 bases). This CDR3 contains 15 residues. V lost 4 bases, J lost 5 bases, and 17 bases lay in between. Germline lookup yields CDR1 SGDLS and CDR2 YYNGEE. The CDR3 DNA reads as TGTGCCAGCAGCCCCCGGCAGGGAGGCTTAGATACGCAGTATTTT. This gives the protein CASSPRQGGLDTQYF.

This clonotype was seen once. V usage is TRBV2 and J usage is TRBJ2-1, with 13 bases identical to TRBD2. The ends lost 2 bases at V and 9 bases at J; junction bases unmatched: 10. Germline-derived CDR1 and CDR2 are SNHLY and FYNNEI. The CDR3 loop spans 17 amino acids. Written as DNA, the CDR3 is TGTGCCAGCAGTGAAAGACTAGCGGGAGGCTGGCCAGGTGAGCAGTTCTTC. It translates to CASSERLAGGWPGEQFF.

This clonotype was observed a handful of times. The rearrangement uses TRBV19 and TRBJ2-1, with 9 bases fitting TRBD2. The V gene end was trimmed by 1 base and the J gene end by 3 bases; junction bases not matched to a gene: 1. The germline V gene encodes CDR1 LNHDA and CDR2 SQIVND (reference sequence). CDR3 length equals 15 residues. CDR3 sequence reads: CASSIGLADYNEQFF. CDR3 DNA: TGTGCCAGTAGTATAGGACTAGCGGACTACAATGAGCAGTTCTTC.